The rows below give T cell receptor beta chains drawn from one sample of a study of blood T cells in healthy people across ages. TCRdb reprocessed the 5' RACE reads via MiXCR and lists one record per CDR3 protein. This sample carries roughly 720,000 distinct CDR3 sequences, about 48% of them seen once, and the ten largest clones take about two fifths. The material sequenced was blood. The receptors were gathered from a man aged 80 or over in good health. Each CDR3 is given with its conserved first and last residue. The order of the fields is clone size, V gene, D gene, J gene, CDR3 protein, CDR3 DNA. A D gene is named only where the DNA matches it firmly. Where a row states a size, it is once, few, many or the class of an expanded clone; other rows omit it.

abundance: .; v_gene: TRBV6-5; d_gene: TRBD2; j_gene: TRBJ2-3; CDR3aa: CASSPVAGGHRCAYF; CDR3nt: TGTGCCAGCAGTCCAGTAGCGGGAGGGCACAGATGCGCGTATTTT
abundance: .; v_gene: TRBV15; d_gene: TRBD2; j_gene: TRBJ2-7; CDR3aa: CATSASGDSYEQYF; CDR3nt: TGTGCCACCAGCGCTAGCGGGGACTCCTACGAGCAGTACTTC
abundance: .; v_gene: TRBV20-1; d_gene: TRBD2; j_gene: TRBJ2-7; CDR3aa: CSANPLAGALYEQYF; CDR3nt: TGCAGTGCTAATCCATTAGCGGGAGCGCTCTACGAGCAGTACTTC
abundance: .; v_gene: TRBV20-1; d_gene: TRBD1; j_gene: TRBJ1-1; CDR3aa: CSARDDSTTGVAEAFF; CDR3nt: TGCAGTGCTAGAGACGACTCCACAACAGGGGTTGCTGAAGCTTTCTTT
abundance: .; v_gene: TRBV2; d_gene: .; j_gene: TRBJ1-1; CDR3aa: CASRSVGLAFF; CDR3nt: TGTGCCAGCAGGAGCGTGGGGTTGGCTTTCTTT
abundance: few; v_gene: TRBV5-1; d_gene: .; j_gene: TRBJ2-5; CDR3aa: CASSSGFGSWETQYF; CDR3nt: TGCGCCAGCAGCTCCGGCTTTGGGTCCTGGGAGACCCAGTACTTC
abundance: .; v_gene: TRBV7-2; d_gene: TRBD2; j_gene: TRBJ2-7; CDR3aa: CVSNLGLAGVYEQYF; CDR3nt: TGTGTCAGCAACTTGGGACTAGCGGGAGTCTACGAGCAGTACTTC
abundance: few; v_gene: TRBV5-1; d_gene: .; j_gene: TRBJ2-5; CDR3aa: CASSLGRSETQYF; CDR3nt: TGCGCCAGCAGCTTGGGTCGGTCAGAGACCCAGTACTTC
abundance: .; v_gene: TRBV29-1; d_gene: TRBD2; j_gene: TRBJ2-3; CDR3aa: CSAAISGTSTDTQYF; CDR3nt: TGCAGCGCTGCCATTAGCGGGACTAGCACAGATACGCAGTATTTT
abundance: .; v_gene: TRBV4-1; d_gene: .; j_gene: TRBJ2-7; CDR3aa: CASSQQFLSLGADYEQYF; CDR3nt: TGCGCCAGCAGCCAACAATTCCTCAGTTTGGGGGCGGACTACGAGCAGTACTTC
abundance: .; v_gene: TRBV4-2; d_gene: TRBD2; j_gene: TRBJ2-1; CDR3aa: CASSHYQTSGMTNEQFF; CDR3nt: TGTGCCAGCAGCCACTATCAAACTAGCGGGATGACCAATGAGCAGTTCTTC
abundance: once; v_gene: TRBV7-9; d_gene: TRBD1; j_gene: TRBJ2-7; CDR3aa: CASSLHVTGKDEQYF; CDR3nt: TGTGCCAGCAGCCTACATGTGACAGGGAAAGACGAGCAGTACTTC
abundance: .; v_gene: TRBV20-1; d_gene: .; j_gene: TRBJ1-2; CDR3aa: CSARGDRPNGYTF; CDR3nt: TGCAGTGCTAGAGGTGACAGGCCCAATGGCTACACCTTC
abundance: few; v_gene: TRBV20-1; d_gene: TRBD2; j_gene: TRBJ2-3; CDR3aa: CSASLAGGADTQYF; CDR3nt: TGCAGTGCTAGCCTAGCGGGAGGGGCAGATACGCAGTATTTT
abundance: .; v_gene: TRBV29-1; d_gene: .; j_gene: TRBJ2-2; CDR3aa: CSVRLWDNTGELFF; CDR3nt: TGCAGCGTGCGTCTGTGGGATAACACCGGGGAGCTGTTTTTT
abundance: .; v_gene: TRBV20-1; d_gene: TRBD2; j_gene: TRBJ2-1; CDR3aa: CSASAPGLATDGEQFF; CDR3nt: TGCAGTGCTAGCGCTCCGGGACTAGCGACCGACGGTGAGCAGTTCTTC
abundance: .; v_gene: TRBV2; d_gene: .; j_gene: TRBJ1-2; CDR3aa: CASKADVRSYTF; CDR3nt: TGTGCCAGCAAGGCGGACGTTAGGAGCTACACCTTC
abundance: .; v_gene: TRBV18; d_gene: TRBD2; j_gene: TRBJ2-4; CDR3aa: CASSPPTSAMGEQYF; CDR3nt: TGTGCCAGCTCTCCTCCGACTAGCGCCATGGGGGAGCAGTACTTC
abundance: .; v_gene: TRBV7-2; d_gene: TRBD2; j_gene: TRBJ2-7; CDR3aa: CASSTLAGVGYEQYF; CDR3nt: TGTGCCAGCAGCACCCTAGCGGGAGTCGGCTACGAGCAGTACTTC
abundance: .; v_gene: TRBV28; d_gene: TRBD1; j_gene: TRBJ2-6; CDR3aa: CASSPHEGAPGANVLTF; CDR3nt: TGTGCCAGCAGTCCCCACGAGGGGGCTCCTGGGGCCAACGTCCTGACTTTC
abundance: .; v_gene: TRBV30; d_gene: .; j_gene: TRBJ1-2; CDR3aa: CAWSVWGGSSGYTF; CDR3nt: TGTGCCTGGAGTGTATGGGGTGGATCCTCGGGCTACACCTTC
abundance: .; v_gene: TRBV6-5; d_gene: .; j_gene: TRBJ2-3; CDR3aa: CASSRGGEADTQYF; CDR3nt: TGTGCCAGCAGTAGGGGCGGGGAGGCAGATACGCAGTATTTT
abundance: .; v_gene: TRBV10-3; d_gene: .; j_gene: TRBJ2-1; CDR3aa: CAIAPGTNYNEQFF; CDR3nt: TGTGCCATCGCCCCAGGAACAAATTACAATGAGCAGTTCTTC
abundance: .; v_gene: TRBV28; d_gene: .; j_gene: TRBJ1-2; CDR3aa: CASSRGGVDGYTF; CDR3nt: TGTGCCAGCAGCCGTGGAGGGGTCGATGGCTACACCTTC
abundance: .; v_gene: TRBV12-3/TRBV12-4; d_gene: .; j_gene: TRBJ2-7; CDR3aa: CASSLNPTLTYEQYF; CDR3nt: TGTGCCAGCAGTTTAAATCCAACTCTGACCTACGAGCAGTACTTC
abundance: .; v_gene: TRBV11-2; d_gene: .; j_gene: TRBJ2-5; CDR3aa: CASSAPRYNEQYF; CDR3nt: TGTGCCAGTAGCGCCCCCCGGTACAATGAGCAGTACTTC
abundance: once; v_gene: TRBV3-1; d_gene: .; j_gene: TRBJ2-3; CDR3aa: CASSQVGAPPGDTQYF; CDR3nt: TGTGCCAGCAGCCAAGTTGGGGCCCCCCCCGGGGATACGCAGTATTTT
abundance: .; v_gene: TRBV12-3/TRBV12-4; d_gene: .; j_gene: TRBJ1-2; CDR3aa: CASSPTALSSAYGYTF; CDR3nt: TGTGCCAGCAGCCCTACGGCCCTATCGTCCGCATATGGCTACACCTTC
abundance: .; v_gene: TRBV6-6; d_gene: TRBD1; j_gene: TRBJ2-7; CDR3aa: CASSYRGQGFEQYF; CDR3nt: TGTGCCAGCAGTTACCGGGGACAGGGATTCGAGCAGTACTTC
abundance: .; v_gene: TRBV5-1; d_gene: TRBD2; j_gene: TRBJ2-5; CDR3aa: CASSLGLAGANEQYF; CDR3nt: TGCGCCAGCAGCTTGGGACTAGCGGGAGCAAATGAGCAGTACTTC
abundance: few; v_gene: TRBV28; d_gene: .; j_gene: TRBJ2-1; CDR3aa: CASSKEAYNEQFF; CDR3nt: TGTGCCAGCAGCAAAGAGGCCTACAATGAGCAGTTCTTC
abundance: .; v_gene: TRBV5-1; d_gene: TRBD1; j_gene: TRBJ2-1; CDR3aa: CASSALDRFEAEQFF; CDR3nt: TGCGCCAGCAGCGCGCTGGACAGGTTCGAGGCCGAGCAGTTCTTC
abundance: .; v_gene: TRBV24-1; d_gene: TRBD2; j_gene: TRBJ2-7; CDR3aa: CAAGSRSEQYF; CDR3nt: TGTGCAGCGGGAAGCCGCTCCGAGCAGTACTTC
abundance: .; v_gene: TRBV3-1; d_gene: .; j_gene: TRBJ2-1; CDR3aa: CASSHGRDNGFF; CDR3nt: TGTGCCAGCAGCCACGGGCGGGATAATGGGTTCTTC
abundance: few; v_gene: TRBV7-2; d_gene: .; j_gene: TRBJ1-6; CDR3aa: CASSLQAYNSPLHF; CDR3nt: TGTGCCAGCAGCTTGCAAGCCTATAATTCACCCCTCCACTTT
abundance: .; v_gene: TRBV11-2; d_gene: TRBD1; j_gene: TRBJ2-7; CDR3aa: CASSLDLTGLGTISYEQYF; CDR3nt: TGTGCCAGCAGCTTAGACTTGACAGGGTTGGGAACCATTTCCTACGAGCAGTACTTC